These 23 T cell receptor beta chains came from one sample sequenced in a study of beta chain features in type 1 diabetes (dated by TCRdb to the late 2010s). Receptor libraries were prepared by the immunoSEQ multiplex PCR assay. The High Capacity cDNA Reverse Transcription Kit was used to reverse transcribe all of the isolated RNA, meaning that expressed TCRB transcripts were what got sequenced. Sourced from immuneACCESS, this table was stored by TCRdb with only in-frame sequences that have V and J called. A share of the clones is absent; for the studies checked, an unresolved V gene accounts for under half, and the remainder has no known explanation. This sample lists around 300,000 clones; approximately 8% were detected once. The ten largest clones take up 0.9% to 1.2% of the sample. The sequenced material came from central memory CD4+ T cells from blood. The receptors originated from a woman in her late teens or twenties in good health.

This clone was observed a few times. Additional DNA sequences in this sample encode the identical CDR3. The V call is TRBV20-1, the J call TRBJ2-1, with D hard to call. The germline V gene has CDR1 DFQATT and CDR2 SNEGSKA (reference sequence). This CDR3 has 11 residues. The V gene lost 1 base and the J gene lost 8 bases, with 6 bases spanning the gap. The DNA of the CDR3 is TGCAGTGCTAGAGCTGGGGATGAGCAGTTCTTC. Amino acids: CSARAGDEQFF.

J is TRBJ2-1 and V is TRBV25-1, with 10 positions matching TRBD2. The germline V gene encodes CDR1 MGHDK and CDR2 SYGVNS. V trimming: 8 bases; J trimming: 10 bases; junction bases outside the gene matches: 11. The CDR3 length is 14 residues. The CDR3 DNA reads as TGTGCCAGCGGGGTAGCGGGGGGCGGGCTCGAGCAGTTCTTC. Translated: CASGVAGGGLEQFF.

J is TRBJ1-3 and V is TRBV15; no reliable D call. Germline values: CDR1 LNHNV, CDR2 YYDKDF (reference sequence). V was pared by 3 bases and J by 1 base, with 4 bases between. CDR3 length equals 13 residues. The CDR3 DNA follows: TGTGCCACCAGCAGCGGTTCTGGAAACACCATATATTTT. Translating gives CATSSGSGNTIYF.

This clone has only a few counts. The chain uses TRBV10-3 and TRBJ1-6; maybe TRBD1 (6 bases). The CDR3 sequence is 13 residues long. Trimming removed 3 bases from V and 10 bases from J, with 10 bases in between. Looked up from germline, CDR1 is ENHRY and CDR2 is SYGVKD. CDR3 coding DNA: TGTGCCATCAGTGAACAGGGATGGTCACCCCTCCACTTT. Translated, it gives CAISEQGWSPLHF.

On this clone: This sample also contains other DNA sequences that code for the same CDR3. The chain employs TRBV7-6 and TRBJ1-1; D is unresolved. Germline V gene sequence: CDR1 SGHVS, CDR2 FNYEAQ. The CDR3 spans 13 residues. Trimming cost V 5 bases and J 1 base, with 8 bases left between them. The CDR3 protein is CASSQDTNTEAFF. The CDR3 DNA follows: TGTGCCAGCAGCCAAGACACGAACACTGAAGCTTTCTTT.

This clone was counted a few times. CDR3 coding DNA: TGTGCCAGCAGCCCCCAGGGCGGGGTGAGAGCTGGGGCCAACGTCCTGACTTTC. Translation: CASSPQGGVRAGANVLTF. The chain joins TRBV7-3 to TRBJ2-6; tentatively, D is TRBD2 (6 bases). Trimming stripped 5 bases from V and 2 bases from J, with 19 bases between. CDR3 length equals 18 residues. Germline CDR1 SGHTA, CDR2 FQGTGA.

This clone was seen ten or more times. The chain is built from TRBV11-2 and TRBJ2-1; possible D gene TRBD1, 6 bases. Trimming left V 1 base short and J 2 bases short, with 12 bases between. CDR3 length: 16 amino acids. CDR1 and CDR2 (germline): SGHAT, FQNNGV. The CDR3 protein is CASSLVGRGTYNEQFF. The CDR3 DNA sequence: TGTGCCAGCAGCTTAGTGGGCAGGGGCACCTACAATGAGCAGTTCTTC.

The table lists this clone with a few counts. Distinct nucleotide sequences in the sample also encode this CDR3. This CDR3 is CASSRDRQETQYF. CDR3 bases: TGTGCCAGCAGCCGTGACAGACAAGAGACCCAGTACTTC. This chain uses TRBV7-2 with TRBJ2-5; D possibly corresponds to TRBD1 (5 bases). Germline V gives CDR1 SGHTA, CDR2 FQGNSA. The CDR3 runs to 13 residues. The V end was cut by 5 bases, the J end by 2 bases, with 9 bases between. Full variable domain (missing parts from reference TRBV7-2 and TRBJ2-5): GAGVSQSPSNKVTEKGKDVELRCDPISGHTALYWYRQSLGQGLEFLIYFQGNSAPDKSGLPSDRFSAERTGGSVSTLTIQRTQQEDSAVYLCASSRDRQETQYFGPGTRLLVL.

Only a few counts were recorded for this clone. The V gene is TRBV28, the J gene TRBJ1-1; 8 nucleotides line up with TRBD1. V was pared by 7 bases and J by 4 bases, with 8 bases of the junction left unmatched. CDR1 is MDHEN and CDR2 is SYDVKM in the germline V gene. This CDR3 has 14 amino acids. The CDR3 is CASTEQGARTEAFF. The CDR3 DNA reads as TGTGCCAGCACTGAGCAGGGGGCGCGCACTGAAGCTTTCTTT.

Worth noting for this clone: It is unclear where the CDR3 begins or ends on the DNA, so no DNA is shown, and the CDR3 is as TCRdb lists it. This sequence joins TRBV28 and TRBJ2-2; TRBD1 was called by the table and not checked on the DNA. The CDR3 sequence runs 15 residues, both termini included. Germline values: CDR1 MDHEN, CDR2 SYDVKM. The CDR3 region is CASSSSTGNTGELFF.

The genes are TRBV9 and TRBJ2-7, with 10 bases aligning to TRBD1. Germline lookup yields CDR1 SGDLS and CDR2 YYNGEE. The CDR3 consists of 15 residues. Unmatched junction bases numbered 6, after V lost 4 bases and J lost 2 bases. CDR3 sequence reads: CASSFGQGGTYEQYF. The CDR3 DNA reads TGTGCCAGCAGCTTTGGACAGGGGGGTACCTACGAGCAGTACTTC.

The chain links TRBV19 to TRBJ1-2; D is perhaps TRBD1 (5 bases). The V end was cut by 6 bases, the J end by 8 bases, with 16 bases between. Germline CDR1 LNHDA, CDR2 SQIVND (reference sequence). This CDR3 is 13 amino acids long. In nucleotides, the CDR3 is TGTGCCAGTAGCCCTGACAGCCGGTGGGGCTACACCTTC. It codes for CASSPDSRWGYTF.

Concerning this clone itself: The junction departs from germline at one end; a sequencing error may be responsible. The chain couples TRBV5-1 to TRBJ2-2; no clear D gene. The germline V gene encodes CDR1 SGHRS and CDR2 YFSETQ. This CDR3 has 14 residues. CDR3 DNA: TGCGCCAGCAGCTTTTTACAGAACCCCGGGGAGCTGTTTTTT. It encodes CASSFLQNPGELFF.

This clone was counted ten times or more. Other DNA sequences of this sample code for an identical CDR3. The CDR3 DNA reads as TGTGCCAGCAGTATCGGGACAGGGGGCAATCAGCCCCAGCATTTT. It yields the protein CASSIGTGGNQPQHF. The chain combines TRBV27 with TRBJ1-5, with 10 bases matching TRBD1. With 5 bases clipped from V and 2 bases from J, the junction kept 3 bases outside the gene matches. This CDR3 is 15 amino acids long. Germline V gene lookup returns CDR1 MNHEY and CDR2 SMNVEV (reference sequence).

The chain's CDR3 is CASSVVGTNNEQFF. In DNA, the CDR3 is TGTGCCAGCAGCGTAGTTGGGACAAACAATGAGCAGTTCTTC. The chain joins TRBV9 to TRBJ2-1, with TRBD1 as a possible D gene (6 bases). V was cut by 0 bases and J by 5 bases, with 9 bases left in between. Per the germline V gene, CDR1 is SGDLS and CDR2 is YYNGEE. There are 14 residues in the CDR3.

The chain employs TRBV5-4 and TRBJ1-1; D not resolved. Germline CDR1 SGHNT, CDR2 YYREEE (reference sequence). V lost 4 bases and J lost 4, with 14 bases in between. The CDR3 runs to 14 residues. The chain's CDR3 is CASSLDLGSTEAFF. The CDR3 nucleotides read TGTGCCAGCAGCCTCGATTTGGGAAGCACTGAAGCTTTCTTT.

This sequence joins TRBV5-6 and TRBJ1-1; possibly TRBD1 for D (6 bases). CDR1 SGHDT and CDR2 YYEEEE come from the germline V gene. V lost 4 bases and J lost 4, with 20 bases in between. The CDR3 extends over 16 amino acids. The CDR3 DNA sequence: TGTGCCAGCAGCGCCCGGGACATGAGAATCGGCACTGAAGCTTTCTTT. Translating it yields CASSARDMRIGTEAFF.

This clone turned up a few times. The rearrangement links TRBV18 to TRBJ2-4; D unclear. Germline CDR1 KGHSH, CDR2 LQKENI. The CDR3 is 15 residues long. Deletions cut 1 base from V and 4 bases from J, with 11 bases between. CDR3 loop: CASSPQLGSKNIQYF. Here the CDR3 DNA reads TGTGCCAGCTCACCACAACTGGGATCAAAAAACATTCAGTACTTC. The complete variable domain, with remaining parts taken from reference TRBV18 and TRBJ2-4, reads NAGVMQNPRHLVRRRGQEARLRCSPMKGHSHVYWYRQLPEEGLKFMVYLQKENIIDESGMPKERFSAEFPKEGPSILRIQQVVRGDSAAYFCASSPQLGSKNIQYFGAGTRLSVL.

This clone has at least ten counts. The chain employs TRBV28 and TRBJ1-1, with TRBD1 matching over 9 bases. Losses at the gene ends were 2 bases for V and 4 bases for J; bases not matched to a gene: 5. The germline CDR1 and CDR2 sequences are MDHEN and SYDVKM. This CDR3 spans 15 amino acids. The CDR3 region has the DNA TGTGCCAGCAGTTTACCGGGACAGGGAGGCACTGAAGCTTTCTTT. This sequence encodes CASSLPGQGGTEAFF. Using reference TRBV28 and TRBJ1-1 for the parts outside the CDR3, the full variable domain is DVKVTQSSRYLVKRTGEKVFLECVQDMDHENMFWYRQDPGLGLRLIYFSYDVKMKEKGDIPEGYSVSREKKERFSLILESASTNQTSMYLCASSLPGQGGTEAFFGQGTRLTVV.

The rearrangement links TRBV15 to TRBJ2-1; 14 bases are shared with TRBD2. The CDR3 extends over 20 amino acids. V lost 4 bases, J lost 0 bases, and 11 bases stayed unmatched. Germline CDR1 is LNHNV and CDR2 is YYDKDF (reference sequence). DNA of the CDR3: TGTGCCACCAGCACTCTCCGGACTAGCGGGGGGTATAGCTCCTACAATGAGCAGTTCTTC. It translates to CATSTLRTSGGYSSYNEQFF.

This clone appeared once. The rearrangement joins TRBV2 to TRBJ1-2, with D possibly TRBD1 on 6 matching bases. The length of the CDR3 is 14 residues. Germline V gene lookup returns CDR1 SNHLY and CDR2 FYNNEI. The germline V and J ends were trimmed by 6 bases and 2 bases, with 13 bases remaining between them. CDR3 DNA: TGTGCCAGCAGAGACGGGAGGGGGAACTATGGCTACACCTTC. Translating gives CASRDGRGNYGYTF.

This clone occurred a few times. The chain recombines TRBV7-9 with TRBJ1-1; the D gene is possibly TRBD1 (5 bases). This CDR3 has 13 residues. From germline, CDR1 is SEHNR and CDR2 FQNEAQ (reference sequence). V gave up 1 base and J gave up 5 bases, with 8 bases separating them. CDR3 amino acids: CASSLDGGTEAFF. The CDR3 DNA reads TGTGCCAGCAGCTTAGATGGGGGTACTGAAGCTTTCTTT. The entire variable domain, with the rest obtained from reference TRBV7-9 and TRBJ1-1, is as follows: DTGVSQNPRHKITKRGQNVTFRCDPISEHNRLYWYRQTLGQGPEFLTYFQNEAQLEKSRLLSDRFSAERPKGSFSTLEIQRTEQGDSAMYLCASSLDGGTEAFFGQGTRLTVV.

This clone was counted ten times or more. V is TRBV7-2 and J is TRBJ1-5, with 8 bases fitting TRBD1. Germline loops: CDR1 SGHTA, CDR2 FQGNSA. This CDR3 is 15 amino acids long. V lost 1 base and J lost 5; bases outside the gene matches: 4. The CDR3 DNA reads as TGTGCCAGCAGCTTAGTGGACAGGGACGATCAGCCCCAGCATTTT. It yields the protein CASSLVDRDDQPQHF.